This record covers a single TCR beta chain. All of the donors resided in Nashville, Tennessee, and each was a Caucasian adult. This specimen belongs to a study of shared clonotypes between healthy human individuals. V was shortened by 4 bases and J by 8 bases, with 26 bases between the two germline ends. The CDR3 totals 17 residues. The germline gives CDR1 MNHEY, CDR2 SMNVEV (reference sequence). Measured with immunoSEQ multiplex PCR; TCRdb has only the in-frame clones, and not every one. The repertoire includes some 550,000 clones, almost 97% of them detected once, and 0.057% sits in the top ten. This chain connects TRBV27 to TRBJ1-2, with D perhaps TRBD1 (5 bases). This receptor was identified in a woman in her 30s in good health. The sequenced material came from naive CD4+ T cells sorted from blood. Subset indicated: CD45RA+ positively selected. CDR3: CASSSYTRWDRREGYTF. CDR3 nucleotide sequence: TGTGCCAGCAGTTCGTATACACGGTGGGACCGGCGTGAGGGCTACACCTTC.